Each of the 21 T cell receptor beta chains below was sequenced from the same sample in a study of T cell responses to AZD1222 COVID-19 vaccine. Libraries were prepared by immunoSEQ multiplex PCR; TCRdb keeps only in-frame clonotypes and omits some of them. The profile covers roughly 180,000 clones, with 91% appearing a single time and approximately 1.7% taken by the ten largest. This sample comprised peripheral blood, obtained 28 days after the second AZD1222 dose. Receptors were obtained from an adult who received the AZD1222 COVID-19 vaccine.

The genes are TRBV11-3 and TRBJ1-5; D ambiguous. This CDR3 has 16 amino acids. V lost 1 base to trimming and J lost 5 bases, with 15 bases between them. Germline CDR1 SGHNT, CDR2 YENEEA. In DNA form, the CDR3 reads TGTGCCAGCAGCTTAGTGGGCCCGATCATGGATCAGCCCCAGCATTTT. Translation gives CASSLVGPIMDQPQHF. Complete variable domain (other parts from reference TRBV11-3 and TRBJ1-5): EAGVVQSPRYKIIEKKQPVAFWCNPISGHNTLYWYLQNLGQGPELLIRYENEEAVDDSQLPKDRFSAERLKGVDSTLKIQPAELGDSAVYLCASSLVGPIMDQPQHFGDGTRLSIL.

The V gene is TRBV27, the J gene TRBJ1-5; D possibly corresponds to TRBD1 (6 bases). The CDR3 is 15 amino acids. Germline loops: CDR1 MNHEY, CDR2 SMNVEV (reference sequence). The V gene lost 1 base and the J gene lost 5 bases, with 12 bases spanning the gap. The CDR3, as DNA: TGTGCCAGCAGTTTATTGGGGGGGCTTGATCAGCCCCAGCATTTT. Protein: CASSLLGGLDQPQHF.

The V call is TRBV13, the J call TRBJ2-7, with no clear D. Trimming cost V 2 bases and J 1 base, with 9 bases left between them. This CDR3 is built from 14 residues. CDR1 is PRHDT, CDR2 FYEKMQ, per germline (reference sequence). CDR3 sequence: CASSLQAISYEQYF. DNA of the CDR3: TGTGCCAGCAGCTTACAAGCGATTTCCTACGAGCAGTACTTC.

On this clone: One junction end disagrees with the germline gene, perhaps due to a read error. V is TRBV4-1 and J is TRBJ2-7; a possible D gene is TRBD1 (6 bases). This CDR3 has 13 amino acids. Germline loops: CDR1 MGHRA, CDR2 YSYEKL. CDR3 bases: TGCGCCAGTAGCCTGGACAGAGGTTACGAGCAGTACTTC. Its translation is CASSLDRGYEQYF.

The chain has TRBV5-1 and TRBJ1-1; TRBD1 matches 9 bases. The CDR3 has 23 residues. CDR1 and CDR2 from the germline V gene are SGHRS and YFSETQ. The V and J ends lost 0 bases and 4 bases, in that order; junction bases with no gene match: 28. The CDR3 loop reads CASSLDTVVAALGGQGRTTEAFF. DNA of the CDR3: TGCGCCAGCAGCTTGGATACGGTAGTAGCTGCGCTTGGAGGACAGGGGAGGACCACTGAAGCTTTCTTT.

This clone was detected once. The chain is built from TRBV5-1 and TRBJ1-1; D unclear. Germline CDR1 is SGHRS and CDR2 is YFSETQ. V was clipped by 0 bases and J by 0 bases, with 12 bases between them. This CDR3 is built from 16 residues. The DNA of the CDR3 is TGCGCCAGCAGCTTGGCCCCGGGCGCCATGAACACTGAAGCTTTCTTT. Its protein product is CASSLAPGAMNTEAFF.

This rearrangement joins TRBV7-8 to TRBJ2-2; D is perhaps TRBD1 (5 bases). V lost 6 bases, J lost 1 base, and 9 bases lay in between. The germline gives CDR1 SGHVS, CDR2 FQNEAQ. CDR3 size: 14 residues. In DNA form, the CDR3 reads TGTGCCAGCAGACGGACACAGAACACCGGGGAGCTGTTTTTT. This gives the protein CASRRTQNTGELFF.

The chain links TRBV19 to TRBJ2-1; TRBD1 agrees at 7 bases. The ends lost 1 base at V and 4 bases at J; junction bases unmatched: 4. Per the germline V gene, CDR1 is LNHDA and CDR2 is SQIVND (reference sequence). CDR3 length: 15 amino acids. CDR3 amino acids: CASSIGDRAYNEQFF. CDR3 bases: TGTGCCAGTAGTATAGGTGACAGGGCATACAATGAGCAGTTCTTC.

This clone was seen once. This chain joins TRBV6-6 and TRBJ1-1; a possible D gene is TRBD1 (5 bases). Germline V lookup: CDR1 MNHNY, CDR2 SVGAGI (reference sequence). This CDR3 spans 16 amino acids. The ends were cut back, 6 bases at V and 1 base at J, with 18 bases in the middle. The CDR3 DNA is TGTGCCAGCAGCCGCCCCAAGGCAGGGCGGAACACTGAAGCTTTCTTT. Encoded protein: CASSRPKAGRNTEAFF.

The chain couples TRBV11-2 to TRBJ2-7; D uncertain. Germline V CDR1 and CDR2: SGHAT, FQNNGV. V shed 2 bases and J shed 5 bases, with 4 bases lying between them. The length of the CDR3 is 11 residues. CDR3 amino acids: CASSLMDEQYF. The CDR3 DNA reads TGTGCCAGCAGCTTAATGGACGAGCAGTACTTC.

This clone was seen once. The rearrangement joins TRBV23-1 to TRBJ2-7; D call uncertain. TRBV23-1 is known as an ORF, though its function is uncertain. CDR3 length equals 15 residues. V dropped 4 bases and J dropped 5 bases, with 18 bases sitting between them. The CDR3 nucleotides are TGCGCCAGCAGTCCCCCGGCGCGCACCCGGGACGAGCAGTACTTC. It codes for CASSPPARTRDEQYF.

The chain combines TRBV6-2 or TRBV6-3 with TRBJ2-3; the D is unclear. The CDR3 has 14 residues. The germline V and J ends were trimmed by 2 bases and 5 bases, with 11 bases remaining between them. Germline V gives CDR1 MNHEY, CDR2 SVGEGT. Written as DNA, the CDR3 is TGTGCCAGCAGTTACGAAGGCTCACAAGATACGCAGTATTTT. It translates to CASSYEGSQDTQYF.

This chain joins TRBV7-9 and TRBJ1-1; no firm D call. Germline CDR1 reads SEHNR; CDR2 reads FQNEAQ (reference sequence). The CDR3 has 13 residues. The germline V and J ends were trimmed by 3 bases and 0 bases, with 5 bases remaining between them. CDR3 in amino acids: CASSFSVNTEAFF. As DNA, the CDR3 is TGTGCCAGCAGCTTTTCAGTGAACACTGAAGCTTTCTTT.

This chain joins TRBV7-2 and TRBJ2-1, with TRBD2 matching over 9 bases. V was pared by 1 base and J by 7 bases, with 8 bases of the junction left unmatched. Germline CDR1 reads SGHTA; CDR2 reads FQGNSA. The CDR3 has 16 amino acids. CDR3 residues: CASSLVRLAGWNEQFF. The CDR3 DNA reads as TGTGCCAGCAGCTTAGTTCGCCTAGCGGGGTGGAATGAGCAGTTCTTC.

This rearrangement joins TRBV7-9 to TRBJ2-7, with D hard to call. Trimming stripped 5 bases from V and 4 bases from J, with 21 bases between. The CDR3 is made up of 16 amino acids. Germline V gene sequence: CDR1 SEHNR, CDR2 FQNEAQ (reference sequence). The CDR3 coding sequence is TGTGCCAGCAGCGATCATAACTCCTCCTGGGGTTACGAGCAGTACTTC. Its translation: CASSDHNSSWGYEQYF.

The chain employs TRBV12-5 and TRBJ1-1, with D unresolved. Per germline, CDR1 LGHNT and CDR2 FRNRAP. Between the trimmed V and J ends, which lost 1 base and 7 bases, there was a span of 7 bases. The CDR3 totals 12 residues. CDR3 nucleotide sequence: TGTGCTAGTGGTTTGGGGGTTTATGAAGCTTTCTTT. This sequence encodes CASGLGVYEAFF.

Points on this clone: The CDR3 does not close with the conserved phenylalanine or tryptophan, likely indicating a read error. The DNA is left out, because the CDR3 cannot be placed on it with certainty; the CDR3 is given as TCRdb lists it. J is TRBJ2-7 and V is TRBV23-1; the D call in the table, TRBD2, was not verified against the DNA. TRBV23-1 falls under the ORF class, with uncertain function. Both ends counted, the CDR3 spans 9 residues. CDR3 sequence: CASSQSRGC.

The table lists this clone with a count of one. This chain connects TRBV29-1 to TRBJ2-3; 9 nucleotides align to TRBD2. This CDR3 is built from 15 residues. V was clipped by 0 bases and J by 0 bases; unmatched bases: 1. Germline CDR1 reads SQVTM; CDR2 reads ANQGSEA. The DNA for the CDR3 is TGCAGCGTTGAAGAGCTAGCGGGAAGCACAGATACGCAGTATTTT. Amino acid sequence: CSVEELAGSTDTQYF.

V is TRBV11-2 and J is TRBJ2-5; TRBD2 aligns across 10 bases. CDR1 is SGHAT, CDR2 FQNNGV, per germline. Unmatched junction bases numbered 22, after V lost 5 bases and J lost 7 bases. The CDR3 is made up of 19 amino acids. For the CDR3, the DNA is TGTGCCAGCAGCCAACGACTAGCGGGTTCCGGGCGACTTAGAGTGACCCAGTACTTC. It specifies CASSQRLAGSGRLRVTQYF.

The V and J genes are TRBV19 and TRBJ2-7; D perhaps matches TRBD1 (6 bases). This CDR3 has 15 residues. Trimming left V 1 base short and J 2 bases short, with 12 bases between. Germline V lookup: CDR1 LNHDA, CDR2 SQIVND (reference sequence). CDR3 nucleotides: TGTGCCAGTAGTATAGGTATAAGGGGGACCTACGAGCAGTACTTC. Translated, it gives CASSIGIRGTYEQYF.

The chain links TRBV6-2 or TRBV6-3 to TRBJ1-1; 8 nucleotides line up with TRBD1. Germline trimming cut 2 bases from V and 0 bases from J; bases unmatched to any gene: 17. This CDR3 region has 20 residues. Germline assignment: CDR1 MNHEY and CDR2 SVGEGT. The CDR3 is CASSYPSGRAGGSMNTEAFF. For the CDR3, the DNA is TGTGCCAGCAGTTACCCATCAGGCAGGGCAGGGGGCTCGATGAACACTGAAGCTTTCTTT.